These 27 T cell receptor beta chains were all obtained from the same sample, sequenced in a study of post-analysis software for immune sequencing data. The study's findings and limits: TRBV5-6, TRBV5-1 and TRBV20-1 were among roughly 5 TRBV segments more frequent in patients than controls.

Every TCR beta cDNA library bore unique molecular identifiers. TCRdb processed the PCR reads anew with MiXCR; each CDR3 protein has one entry. Among about 680,000 distinct CDR3 sequences listed, 55% to 60% were seen once. No antigen has been identified for these receptors. Material for sequencing was blood. Every receptor here comes from a girl aged 2-10 years with multiple sclerosis.

This clonotype was seen a single time. This chain links TRBV7-9 with TRBJ2-1; 9 bases line up with TRBD2. The CDR3 is 16 amino acids. With V trimmed by 5 bases and J by 4 bases, 9 bases remained unmatched. CDR1 is SEHNR and CDR2 is FQNEAQ in the germline V gene (reference sequence). CDR3 in DNA: TGTGCCAGCAGCCCCACGGCGGGGGGGGCATACAATGAGCAGTTCTTC. Translating it yields CASSPTAGGAYNEQFF.

This clonotype was detected only once. The V gene is TRBV7-2, the J gene TRBJ2-1, with no clear D. Between the trimmed V and J ends, which lost 2 bases and 0 bases, there was a span of 14 bases. This CDR3 comprises 17 residues. CDR1 and CDR2 from the germline V gene are SGHTA and FQGNSA. As DNA, the CDR3 is TGTGCCAGCAGCTTAAGTCCTCGCACCAGCTCCTACAATGAGCAGTTCTTC. The encoded protein is CASSLSPRTSSYNEQFF.

The chain uses TRBV4-1 and TRBJ2-7; no definite D call. The CDR3 runs 14 residues. The V and J ends lost 4 bases and 1 base respectively, with 11 bases between them. The V gene's germline CDR1 is MGHRA and CDR2 YSYEKL. The CDR3 nucleotides read TGCGCCAGCAGCCCCGAACCACCTTCCTACGAGCAGTACTTC. Translated: CASSPEPPSYEQYF.

This clonotype was found a few times. V is TRBV14 and J is TRBJ2-1; D may be TRBD2 (5 bases). Germline CDR1 is SGHDN and CDR2 is FVKESK. V lost 2 bases and J lost 1, with 12 bases in between. The length of the CDR3 is 16 residues. The CDR3 reads CASSQFRGHSYNEQFF. As DNA, the CDR3 is TGTGCCAGCAGCCAATTCCGCGGGCATTCCTACAATGAGCAGTTCTTC.

CDR3 sequence (DNA): TGCAGCGGACTGGACAGGATAACACCAAACTATGGCTACACCTTC. Its protein is CSGLDRITPNYGYTF. The chain combines TRBV29-1 with TRBJ1-2, with 7 positions matching TRBD1. The ends lost 7 bases at V and 2 bases at J; junction bases unmatched: 13. The germline V gene has CDR1 SQVTM and CDR2 ANQGSEA. The CDR3 length is 15 residues.

DNA for the CDR3: TGCAGTGCTAGAGATCAGTCCCCACAGGGACTGAACACTGAAGCTTTCTTT. Its translation is CSARDQSPQGLNTEAFF. The chain joins TRBV20-1 to TRBJ1-1; perhaps TRBD1 as D (6 bases). Germline CDR1 DFQATT, CDR2 SNEGSKA (reference sequence). Trimming cost V 0 bases and J 0 bases, with 17 bases left between them. The CDR3 has 17 residues.

Note on this clonotype: Germline and junction disagree at one end, which may indicate a read error. This chain joins TRBV29-1 and TRBJ1-3; D possibly corresponds to TRBD1 (6 bases). The germline V gene has CDR1 SQVTM and CDR2 ANQGSEA. This CDR3 has 15 residues. The chain's CDR3 is CSVVNRVISGDTIYF. The DNA of the CDR3 is TGCAGCGTTGTTAACAGGGTCATCTCTGGAGACACCATATATTTT.

This sequence joins TRBV10-3 and TRBJ1-5; the D gene is possibly TRBD1 (5 bases). This CDR3 comprises 17 residues. V was pared by 0 bases and J by 7 bases, with 19 bases between. Germline CDR1 ENHRY, CDR2 SYGVKD. The CDR3 DNA reads as TGTGCCATCAGTGAGTCGAAGGGCAGGGTCAGGTACCAGCCCCAGCATTTT. This codes for CAISESKGRVRYQPQHF.

This clonotype was counted a few times. One end of the junction varies from germline; a read error may be responsible. The V and J genes are TRBV7-6 and TRBJ2-7; D not certain. The CDR3 contains 14 residues. Per the germline V gene, CDR1 is SGHVS and CDR2 is FNYEAQ. The CDR3 protein is CASSPTPRDYEQYF. The CDR3 DNA is TGTGCTAGCAGCCCCACACCTAGGGACTACGAGCAGTACTTC.

Comment on this clonotype: The junction shows a germline mismatch at one end, possibly a read error. This chain links TRBV2 with TRBJ2-7; the match to TRBD2 covers 7 bases. CDR1 is SNHLY and CDR2 is FYNNEI in the germline V gene. The CDR3 loop spans 13 amino acids. CDR3 amino acids: CASSNSRDYEQYF. CDR3 DNA sequence: TGTGCCAGCAGTAATAGCAGGGACTACGAACAGTACTTC.

V is TRBV12-3 or TRBV12-4 and J is TRBJ1-1; TRBD1 agrees at 10 bases. Germline trimming cut 5 bases from V and 1 base from J; bases unmatched to any gene: 4. This CDR3 has 15 residues. CDR3 DNA sequence: TGTGCCAGCAGTCCGGGGACAGGGGCGAACACTGAAGCTTTCTTT. It codes for CASSPGTGANTEAFF.

J is TRBJ2-7 and V is TRBV3-1; 9 bases map to TRBD2. The CDR3 loop spans 15 amino acids. The germline V gene encodes CDR1 LGHDT and CDR2 YNNKEL (reference sequence). V was clipped by 3 bases and J by 5 bases; unmatched bases: 8. The CDR3 bases are TGTGCCAGCAGCCACCTAGCGGGACGCCCCCACGAGCAGTACTTC. Its protein is CASSHLAGRPHEQYF.

V is TRBV29-1 and J is TRBJ2-7; D is undetermined. V lost 7 bases, J lost 2 bases, and 15 bases lay in between. Looked up from germline, CDR1 is SQVTM and CDR2 is ANQGSEA. This CDR3 is built from 13 residues. Written as DNA, the CDR3 is TGCAGCGGGTGGTCGCCTGAGGCCTACGAGCAGTACTTC. This encodes CSGWSPEAYEQYF.

Only a few counts were recorded for this clonotype. The V call is TRBV5-1, the J call TRBJ2-7; TRBD2 matches at 9 bases. V gave up 1 base and J gave up 3 bases; unmatched junction bases: 8. CDR1 is SGHRS and CDR2 is YFSETQ in the germline V gene. The CDR3 consists of 16 residues. CDR3 sequence (DNA): TGCGCCAGCAGCTTGTCTCTAGCGGGAATTGGCTACGAGCAGTACTTC. Its protein product is CASSLSLAGIGYEQYF.

The chain carries TRBV15 and TRBJ1-2; D unresolved. This CDR3 comprises 14 residues. Trimming took off 1 base at V and 8 bases at J, with 14 bases between the two ends. CDR1 and CDR2 (germline): LNHNV, YYDKDF (reference sequence). The chain's CDR3 is CATSRVRPDGGYTF. DNA for the CDR3: TGTGCCACCAGCAGAGTTCGGCCCGATGGGGGCTACACCTTC. Supplemented by reference TRBV15 and TRBJ1-2, the full variable domain reads DAMVIQNPRYQVTQFGKPVTLSCSQTLNHNVMYWYQQKSSQAPKLLFHYYDKDFNNEADTPDNFQSRRPNTSFCFLDIRSPGLGDTAMYLCATSRVRPDGGYTFGSGTRLTVV.

The J gene is TRBJ2-1, the V gene TRBV27; tentatively, D is TRBD1 (6 bases). V shed 2 bases and J shed 0 bases, with 17 bases lying between them. The germline V gene has CDR1 MNHEY and CDR2 SMNVEV (reference sequence). The CDR3 sequence is 18 residues long. In DNA, the CDR3 is TGTGCCAGCAGTTTACAACAGGGCGCTCTCAGCTCCTACAATGAGCAGTTCTTC. Translating gives CASSLQQGALSSYNEQFF.

This clonotype showed up just a few times. The V call is TRBV30, the J call TRBJ2-5; either TRBD1 or TRBD2 may supply D (5 bases each). The CDR3 contains 13 residues. Trimming took off 3 bases at V and 5 bases at J, with 13 bases between the two ends. CDR1 and CDR2 from the germline V gene are GTSNPN and SVGIG (reference sequence). CDR3 sequence (DNA): TGTGCCTGGAGCGTCGGGACGACGGAGACCCAGTACTTC. Amino acid sequence: CAWSVGTTETQYF.

J is TRBJ1-1 and V is TRBV10-3, with D maybe TRBD1 (5 bases). The CDR3 spans 13 residues. The V gene's germline CDR1 is ENHRY and CDR2 SYGVKD. V shed 8 bases and J shed 5 bases, with 15 bases lying between them. CDR3 sequence (DNA): TGTGCCATCTTAGGCAGGGAGGGGACTGAAGCTTTCTTT. As protein: CAILGREGTEAFF.

This clonotype was counted only a few times. This sequence joins TRBV12-3 or TRBV12-4 and TRBJ2-7; the match to TRBD2 covers 13 bases. V lost 8 bases, J lost 2 bases, and 6 bases stayed unmatched. The CDR3 has 15 amino acids. The CDR3 is CASRLAGGPTYEQYF. The CDR3 region has the DNA TGTGCCAGCCGACTAGCGGGAGGCCCGACCTACGAGCAGTACTTC.

There are a few counts of this clonotype. The genes are TRBV5-5 and TRBJ1-5; 9 bases are shared with TRBD1. The V gene's germline CDR1 is SGHKS and CDR2 YYEKEE (reference sequence). J lost 3 bases, V lost 4 bases, and 8 bases had no gene match. The CDR3 spans 16 residues. The CDR3 loop is CASSPGGQGNNQPQHF. The CDR3 region has the DNA TGTGCCAGCAGCCCGGGGGGACAGGGTAACAATCAGCCCCAGCATTTT.

The V and J genes are TRBV9 and TRBJ2-3; TRBD2 aligns across 9 bases. This CDR3 comprises 15 residues. After removal of 2 bases from V and 3 bases from J, the junction contained 4 bases not matched to a gene. The germline CDR1 and CDR2 sequences are SGDLS and YYNGEE. DNA of the CDR3: TGTGCCAGCAGCGTTCTAAGCGGGAGGACAGATACGCAGTATTTT. Encoded protein: CASSVLSGRTDTQYF.

V and J are TRBV24-1 and TRBJ2-1; no clear D. This CDR3 is built from 13 residues. Germline values: CDR1 KGHDR, CDR2 SFDVKD. Trimming took 7 bases from V and 6 from J, leaving 12 bases between them. CDR3 protein: CATRATISNEQFF. Here the CDR3 DNA reads TGTGCCACCAGGGCCACAATTTCCAATGAGCAGTTCTTC.

This clonotype has only a few counts. V and J are TRBV10-3 and TRBJ2-4; D is undetermined. V lost 0 bases and J lost 3, with 9 bases in between. The CDR3 length is 15 residues. CDR1 ENHRY and CDR2 SYGVKD come from the germline V gene. CDR3 protein: CAISESVIGKNIQYF. For the CDR3, the DNA is TGTGCCATCAGTGAGTCGGTGATTGGCAAAAACATTCAGTACTTC.

This clonotype was counted once. This chain uses TRBV6-6 with TRBJ1-3; TRBD1 is a possible D gene (5 bases). Germline V gene sequence: CDR1 MNHNY, CDR2 SVGAGI (reference sequence). V was trimmed by 2 bases and J by 0 bases, leaving 11 bases between them. The CDR3 extends over 16 amino acids. The CDR3 nucleotides are TGTGCCAGCAGTTACGTGCACGGGGGCTCTGGAAACACCATATATTTT. Translated: CASSYVHGGSGNTIYF.

The CDR3 is CASSTRTNADTQYF. The CDR3 DNA sequence: TGTGCCAGCAGTACCAGGACTAACGCAGATACGCAGTATTTT. The chain employs TRBV12-3 or TRBV12-4 and TRBJ2-3; TRBD2 is a possible D gene (6 bases). This CDR3 is built from 14 residues. Trimming pared 5 bases from V and 4 bases from J, leaving 13 bases between.

The chain carries TRBV5-6 and TRBJ2-1; D may be TRBD2 (6 bases). This CDR3 spans 19 amino acids. Germline loops: CDR1 SGHDT, CDR2 YYEEEE. The V gene lost 0 bases and the J gene lost 1 base, with 20 bases spanning the gap. CDR3 amino acids: CASSLAGRGPEVSYNEQFF. CDR3 nucleotides: TGTGCCAGCAGCTTGGCGGGGCGGGGACCCGAGGTTTCCTACAATGAGCAGTTCTTC. Variable domain in full (rest from reference TRBV5-6 and TRBJ2-1): DAGVTQSPTHLIKTRGQQVTLRCSPKSGHDTVSWYQQALGQGPQFIFQYYEEEERQRGNFPDRFSGHQFPNYSSELNVNALLLGDSALYLCASSLAGRGPEVSYNEQFFGPGTRLTVL.

This clonotype was seen more than once but under ten times. The chain combines TRBV7-2 with TRBJ1-2; the D is unclear. CDR1 is SGHTA and CDR2 is FQGNSA in the germline V gene. The CDR3 is 12 residues long. The V end lost 7 bases, the J end lost 5 bases, and 11 bases lay between the germline ends. CDR3 residues: CASTRFAYGYTF. CDR3 nucleotides: TGTGCCAGCACCCGTTTTGCATATGGCTACACCTTC.